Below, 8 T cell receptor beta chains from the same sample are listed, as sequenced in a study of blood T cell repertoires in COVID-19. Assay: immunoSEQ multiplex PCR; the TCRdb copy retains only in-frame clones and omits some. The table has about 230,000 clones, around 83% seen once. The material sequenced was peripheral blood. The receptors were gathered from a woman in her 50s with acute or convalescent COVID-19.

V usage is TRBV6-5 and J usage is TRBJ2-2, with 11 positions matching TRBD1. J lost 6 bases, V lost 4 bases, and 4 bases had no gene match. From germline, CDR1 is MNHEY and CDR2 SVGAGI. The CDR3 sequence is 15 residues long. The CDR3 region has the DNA TGTGCCAGCAGTTCTGGGACAGGGGGTGCCGGGGAGCTGTTTTTT. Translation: CASSSGTGGAGELFF.

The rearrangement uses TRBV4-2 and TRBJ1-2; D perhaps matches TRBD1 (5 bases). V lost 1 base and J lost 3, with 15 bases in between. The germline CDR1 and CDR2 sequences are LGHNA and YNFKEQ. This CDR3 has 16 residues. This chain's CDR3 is CASSQVSAQGDYGYTF. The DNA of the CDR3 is TGTGCCAGCAGCCAAGTGTCCGCGCAGGGCGACTATGGCTACACCTTC.

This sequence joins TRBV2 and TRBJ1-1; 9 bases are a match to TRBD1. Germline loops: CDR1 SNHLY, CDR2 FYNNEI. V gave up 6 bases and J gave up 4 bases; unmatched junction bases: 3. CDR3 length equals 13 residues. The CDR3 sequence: CASRKDRGTEAFF. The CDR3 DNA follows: TGTGCCAGCAGGAAGGACAGGGGCACTGAAGCTTTCTTT. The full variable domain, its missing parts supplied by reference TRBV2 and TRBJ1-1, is EPEVTQTPSHQVTQMGQEVILRCVPISNHLYFYWYRQILGQKVEFLVSFYNNEISEKSEIFDDQFSVERPDGSNFTLKIRSTKLEDSAMYFCASRKDRGTEAFFGQGTRLTVV.

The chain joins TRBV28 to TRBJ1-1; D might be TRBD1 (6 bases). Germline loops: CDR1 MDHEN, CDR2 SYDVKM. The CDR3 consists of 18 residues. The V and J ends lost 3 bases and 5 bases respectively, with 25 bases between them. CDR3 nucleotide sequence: TGTGCCAGCAGTTTTGATGGTCCTTTACGGGGGGCGAGTACTGAAGCTTTCTTT. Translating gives CASSFDGPLRGASTEAFF.

CDR3 DNA: TGTGCCAGCAGTCAACAGACGAATAGCAATCAGCCCCAGCATTTT. Translating gives CASSQQTNSNQPQHF. The chain couples TRBV2 to TRBJ1-5; D gene unclear. Trimming shortened V by 5 bases and J by 0 bases, and 11 bases separated the two germline ends. The V gene's germline CDR1 is SNHLY and CDR2 FYNNEI. The length of the CDR3 is 15 residues.

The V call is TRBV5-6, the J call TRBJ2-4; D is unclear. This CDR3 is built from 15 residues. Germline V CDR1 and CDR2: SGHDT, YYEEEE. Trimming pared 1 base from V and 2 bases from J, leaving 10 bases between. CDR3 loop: CASSLLVQTKNIQYF. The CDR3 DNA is TGTGCCAGCAGCTTGTTGGTACAGACCAAAAACATTCAGTACTTC.

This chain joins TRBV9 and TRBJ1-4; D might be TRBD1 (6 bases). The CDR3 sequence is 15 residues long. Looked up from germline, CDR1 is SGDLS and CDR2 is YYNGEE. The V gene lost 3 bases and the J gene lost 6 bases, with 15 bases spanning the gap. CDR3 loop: CASSAAGTLDEKLFF. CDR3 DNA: TGTGCCAGCAGCGCCGCCGGGACACTCGATGAAAAACTGTTTTTT.

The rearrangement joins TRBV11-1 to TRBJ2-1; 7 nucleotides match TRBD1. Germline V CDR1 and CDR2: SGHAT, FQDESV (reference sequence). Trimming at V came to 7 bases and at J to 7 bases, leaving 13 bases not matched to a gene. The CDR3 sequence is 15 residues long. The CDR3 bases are TGTGCCAGCACCCTTCAGACAGGGTCTGGGAATGAGCAGTTCTTC. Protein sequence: CASTLQTGSGNEQFF.